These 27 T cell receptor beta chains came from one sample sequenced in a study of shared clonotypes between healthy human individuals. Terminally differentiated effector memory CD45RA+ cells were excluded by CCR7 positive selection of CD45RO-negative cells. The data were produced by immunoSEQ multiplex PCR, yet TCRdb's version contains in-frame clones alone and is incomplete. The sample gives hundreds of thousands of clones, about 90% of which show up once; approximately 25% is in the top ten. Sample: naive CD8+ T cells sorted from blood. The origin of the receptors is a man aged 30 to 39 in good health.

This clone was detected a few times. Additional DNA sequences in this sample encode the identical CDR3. This chain's CDR3 is CATSRDRSYEQYF. The CDR3, as DNA: TGTGCCACCAGCAGAGATCGATCGTACGAGCAGTACTTC. This chain uses TRBV15 with TRBJ2-7; D is ambiguous. This CDR3 comprises 13 residues. V was shortened by 0 bases and J by 4 bases, with 7 bases between the two germline ends. The germline CDR1 and CDR2 sequences are LNHNV and YYDKDF (reference sequence).

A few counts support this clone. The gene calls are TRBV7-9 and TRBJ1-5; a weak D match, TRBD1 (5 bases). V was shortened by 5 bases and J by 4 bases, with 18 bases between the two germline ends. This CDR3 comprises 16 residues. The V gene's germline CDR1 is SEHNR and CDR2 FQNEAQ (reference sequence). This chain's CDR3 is CASSRVGGESNQPQHF. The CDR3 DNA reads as TGTGCCAGCAGCCGCGTGGGGGGAGAGTCGAATCAGCCCCAGCATTTT.

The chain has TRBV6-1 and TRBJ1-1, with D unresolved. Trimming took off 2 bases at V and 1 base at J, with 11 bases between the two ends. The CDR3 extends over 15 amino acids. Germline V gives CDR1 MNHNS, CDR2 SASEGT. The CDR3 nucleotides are TGTGCCAGCAGTGAAAAATACACCGGGAACACTGAAGCTTTCTTT. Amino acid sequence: CASSEKYTGNTEAFF.

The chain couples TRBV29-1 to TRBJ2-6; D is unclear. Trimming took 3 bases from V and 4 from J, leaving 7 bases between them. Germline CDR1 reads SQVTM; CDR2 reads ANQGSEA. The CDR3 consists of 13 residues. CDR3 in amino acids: CSVESAGANVLTF. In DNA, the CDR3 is TGCAGCGTTGAGAGTGCCGGGGCCAACGTCCTGACTTTC.

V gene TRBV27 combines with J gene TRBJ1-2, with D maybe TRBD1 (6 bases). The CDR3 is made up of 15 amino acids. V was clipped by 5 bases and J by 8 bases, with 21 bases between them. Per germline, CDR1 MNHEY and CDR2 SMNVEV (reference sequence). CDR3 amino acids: CASSPSVAGARGYTF. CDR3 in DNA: TGTGCCAGCAGTCCCTCCGTGGCAGGGGCACGGGGCTACACCTTC.

CDR3 DNA sequence: TGTGCCAGCAGTTCCCTAGCGGGAGGGGTCTACGAGCAGTACTTC. Protein sequence: CASSSLAGGVYEQYF. The gene calls are TRBV27 and TRBJ2-7, with 12 bases fitting TRBD2. This CDR3 is 15 amino acids long. From germline, CDR1 is MNHEY and CDR2 SMNVEV (reference sequence). The J segment lost 3 bases and the V segment lost 4 bases, leaving 4 bases of the junction unmatched.

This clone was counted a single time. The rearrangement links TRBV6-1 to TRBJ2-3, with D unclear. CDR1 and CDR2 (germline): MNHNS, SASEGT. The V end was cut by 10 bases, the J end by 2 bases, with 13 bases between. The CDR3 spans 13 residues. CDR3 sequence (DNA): TGTGCCAAGAGCACCCCGCTCACAGATACGCAGTATTTT. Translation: CAKSTPLTDTQYF.

The CDR3: CASSDYEGAGTTDTQYF. CDR3 nucleotide sequence: TGTGCCAGCAGCGATTATGAAGGGGCGGGAACCACAGATACGCAGTATTTT. The chain carries TRBV7-9 and TRBJ2-3; possible D gene TRBD2, 6 bases. This CDR3 spans 17 amino acids. The germline gives CDR1 SEHNR, CDR2 FQNEAQ (reference sequence). Trimming removed 5 bases at V and 2 bases at J, with 20 bases between.

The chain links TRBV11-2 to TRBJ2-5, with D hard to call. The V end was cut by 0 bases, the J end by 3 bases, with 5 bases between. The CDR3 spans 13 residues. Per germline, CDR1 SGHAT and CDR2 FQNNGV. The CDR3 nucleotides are TGTGCCAGCAGCTTAGACAGCAAAGAGACCCAGTACTTC. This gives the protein CASSLDSKETQYF.

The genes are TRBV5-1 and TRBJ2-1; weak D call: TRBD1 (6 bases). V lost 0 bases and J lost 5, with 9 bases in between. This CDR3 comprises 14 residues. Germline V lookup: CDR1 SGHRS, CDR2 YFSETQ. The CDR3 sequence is CASSLVAGDNEQFF. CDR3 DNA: TGCGCCAGCAGCTTGGTGGCAGGGGACAATGAGCAGTTCTTC.

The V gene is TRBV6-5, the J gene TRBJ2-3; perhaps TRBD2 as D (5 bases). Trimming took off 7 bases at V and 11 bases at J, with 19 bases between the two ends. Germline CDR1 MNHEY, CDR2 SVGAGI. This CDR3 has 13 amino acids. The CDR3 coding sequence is TGTGCCAGCAATTCTGGGAGTGGAGCGTTGCAGTATTTT. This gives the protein CASNSGSGALQYF.

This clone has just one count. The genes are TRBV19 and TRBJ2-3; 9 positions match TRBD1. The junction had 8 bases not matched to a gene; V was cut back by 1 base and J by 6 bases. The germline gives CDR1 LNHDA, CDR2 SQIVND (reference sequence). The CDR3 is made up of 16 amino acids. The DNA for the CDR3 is TGTGCCAGTAGTATAGCTGGGACAGGGCCGCGGGATACGCAGTATTTT. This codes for CASSIAGTGPRDTQYF. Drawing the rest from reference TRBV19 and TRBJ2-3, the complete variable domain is DGGITQSPKYLFRKEGQNVTLSCEQNLNHDAMYWYRQDPGQGLRLIYYSQIVNDFQKGDIAEGYSVSREKKESFPLTVTSAQKNPTAFYLCASSIAGTGPRDTQYFGPGTRLTVL.

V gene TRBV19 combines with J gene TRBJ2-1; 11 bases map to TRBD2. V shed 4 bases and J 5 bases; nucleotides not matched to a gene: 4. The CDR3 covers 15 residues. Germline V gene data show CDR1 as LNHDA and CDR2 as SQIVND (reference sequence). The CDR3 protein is CASSKTSGTNNEQFF. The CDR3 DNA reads TGTGCCAGTAGTAAGACTAGCGGGACAAACAATGAGCAGTTCTTC.

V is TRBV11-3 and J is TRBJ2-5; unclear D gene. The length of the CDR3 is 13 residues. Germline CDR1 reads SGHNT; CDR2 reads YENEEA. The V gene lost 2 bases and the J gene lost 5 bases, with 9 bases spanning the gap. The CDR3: CASSLNSLETQYF. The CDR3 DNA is TGTGCCAGCAGCTTAAATAGTTTGGAGACCCAGTACTTC. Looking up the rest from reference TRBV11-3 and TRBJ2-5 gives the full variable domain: EAGVVQSPRYKIIEKKQPVAFWCNPISGHNTLYWYLQNLGQGPELLIRYENEEAVDDSQLPKDRFSAERLKGVDSTLKIQPAELGDSAVYLCASSLNSLETQYFGPGTRLLVL.

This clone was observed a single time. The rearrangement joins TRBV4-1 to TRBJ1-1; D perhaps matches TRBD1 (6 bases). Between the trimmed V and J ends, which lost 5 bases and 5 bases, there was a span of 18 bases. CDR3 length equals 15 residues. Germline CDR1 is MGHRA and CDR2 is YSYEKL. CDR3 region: CASSVRGGVETEAFF. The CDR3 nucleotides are TGCGCCAGCAGCGTACGAGGGGGAGTGGAAACTGAAGCTTTCTTT.

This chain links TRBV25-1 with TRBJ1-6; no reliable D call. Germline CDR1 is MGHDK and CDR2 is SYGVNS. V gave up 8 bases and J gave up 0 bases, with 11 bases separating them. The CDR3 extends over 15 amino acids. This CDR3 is CASRASNSYNSPLHF. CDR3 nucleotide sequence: TGTGCCAGCCGGGCGTCGAACTCCTATAATTCACCCCTCCACTTT.

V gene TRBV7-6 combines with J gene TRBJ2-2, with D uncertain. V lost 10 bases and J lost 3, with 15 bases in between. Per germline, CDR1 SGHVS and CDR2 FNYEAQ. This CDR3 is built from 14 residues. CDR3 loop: CATSLGTDTGELFF. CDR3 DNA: TGTGCCACAAGCTTAGGCACGGACACCGGGGAGCTGTTTTTT.

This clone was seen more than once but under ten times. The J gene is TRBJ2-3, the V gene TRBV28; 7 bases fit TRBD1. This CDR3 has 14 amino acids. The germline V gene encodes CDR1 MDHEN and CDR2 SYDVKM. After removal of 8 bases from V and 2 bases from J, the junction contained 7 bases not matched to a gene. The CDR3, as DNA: TGTGCCAGCGCCGGGACAGACGTCACAGATACGCAGTATTTT. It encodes CASAGTDVTDTQYF.

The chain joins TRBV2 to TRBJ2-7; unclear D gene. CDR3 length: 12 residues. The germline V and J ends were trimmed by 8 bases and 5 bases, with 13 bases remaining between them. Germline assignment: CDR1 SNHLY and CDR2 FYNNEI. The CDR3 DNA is TGTGCCAGCTTCCCCGCGAGCGACGAGCAGTACTTC. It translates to CASFPASDEQYF.

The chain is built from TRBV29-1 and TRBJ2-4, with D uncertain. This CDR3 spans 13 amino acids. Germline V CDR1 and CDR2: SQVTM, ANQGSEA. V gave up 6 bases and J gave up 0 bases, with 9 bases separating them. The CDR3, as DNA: TGCAGCGTAATCGTGGGAGCCAAAAACATTCAGTACTTC. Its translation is CSVIVGAKNIQYF.

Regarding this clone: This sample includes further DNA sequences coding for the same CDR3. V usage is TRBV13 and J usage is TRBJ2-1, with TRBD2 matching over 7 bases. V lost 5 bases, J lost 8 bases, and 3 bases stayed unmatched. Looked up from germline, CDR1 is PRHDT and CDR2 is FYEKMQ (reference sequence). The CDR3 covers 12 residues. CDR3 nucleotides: TGTGCCAGCAGCCGCGGGAGTGATGAGCAGTTCTTC. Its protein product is CASSRGSDEQFF.

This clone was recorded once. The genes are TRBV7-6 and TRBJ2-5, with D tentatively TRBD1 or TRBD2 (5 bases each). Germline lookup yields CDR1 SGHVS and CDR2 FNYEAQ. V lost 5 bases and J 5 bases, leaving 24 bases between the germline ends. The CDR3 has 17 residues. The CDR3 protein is CASSLTGGRWVLETQYF. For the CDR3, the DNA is TGTGCCAGCAGCCTCACAGGCGGGCGGTGGGTTTTGGAGACCCAGTACTTC.

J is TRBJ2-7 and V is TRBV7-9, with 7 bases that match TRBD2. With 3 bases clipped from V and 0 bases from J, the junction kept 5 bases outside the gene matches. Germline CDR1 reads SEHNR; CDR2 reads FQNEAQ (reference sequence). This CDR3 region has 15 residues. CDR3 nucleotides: TGTGCCAGCAGCTTCACTAGCGCCAGCTCCTACGAGCAGTACTTC. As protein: CASSFTSASSYEQYF.

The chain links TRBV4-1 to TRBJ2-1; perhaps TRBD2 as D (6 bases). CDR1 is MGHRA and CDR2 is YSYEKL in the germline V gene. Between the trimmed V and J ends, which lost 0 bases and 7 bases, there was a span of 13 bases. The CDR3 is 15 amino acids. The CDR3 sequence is CASSQDRGDLNEQFF. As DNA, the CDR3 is TGCGCCAGCAGCCAAGATCGAGGGGACTTAAATGAGCAGTTCTTC.

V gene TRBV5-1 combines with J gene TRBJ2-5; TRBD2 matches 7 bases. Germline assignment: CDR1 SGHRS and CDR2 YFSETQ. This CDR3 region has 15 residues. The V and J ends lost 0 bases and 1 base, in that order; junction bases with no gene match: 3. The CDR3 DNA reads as TGCGCCAGCAGCTTGGGGCTAGCGGTCCAAGAGACCCAGTACTTC. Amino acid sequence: CASSLGLAVQETQYF. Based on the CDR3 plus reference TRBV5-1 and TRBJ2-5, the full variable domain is KAGVTQTPRYLIKTRGQQVTLSCSPISGHRSVSWYQQTPGQGLQFLFEYFSETQRNKGNFPGRFSGRQFSNSRSEMNVSTLELGDSALYLCASSLGLAVQETQYFGPGTRLLVL.

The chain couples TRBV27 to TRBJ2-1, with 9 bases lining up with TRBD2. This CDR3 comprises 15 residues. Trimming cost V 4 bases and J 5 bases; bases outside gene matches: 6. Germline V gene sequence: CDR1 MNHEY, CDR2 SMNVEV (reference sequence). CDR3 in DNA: TGTGCCAGCAGTTCGGGGACTAGCCCCCACAATGAGCAGTTCTTC. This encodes CASSSGTSPHNEQFF.

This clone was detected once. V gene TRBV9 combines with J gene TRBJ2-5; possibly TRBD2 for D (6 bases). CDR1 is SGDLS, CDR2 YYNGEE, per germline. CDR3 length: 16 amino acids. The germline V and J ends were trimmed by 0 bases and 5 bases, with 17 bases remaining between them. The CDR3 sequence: CASSVDWGQGGETQYF. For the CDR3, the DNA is TGTGCCAGCAGCGTAGACTGGGGTCAGGGAGGTGAGACCCAGTACTTC. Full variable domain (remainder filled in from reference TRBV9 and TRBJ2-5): DSGVTQTPKHLITATGQRVTLRCSPRSGDLSVYWYQQSLDQGLQFLIQYYNGEERAKGNILERFSAQQFPDLHSELNLSSLELGDSALYFCASSVDWGQGGETQYFGPGTRLLVL.